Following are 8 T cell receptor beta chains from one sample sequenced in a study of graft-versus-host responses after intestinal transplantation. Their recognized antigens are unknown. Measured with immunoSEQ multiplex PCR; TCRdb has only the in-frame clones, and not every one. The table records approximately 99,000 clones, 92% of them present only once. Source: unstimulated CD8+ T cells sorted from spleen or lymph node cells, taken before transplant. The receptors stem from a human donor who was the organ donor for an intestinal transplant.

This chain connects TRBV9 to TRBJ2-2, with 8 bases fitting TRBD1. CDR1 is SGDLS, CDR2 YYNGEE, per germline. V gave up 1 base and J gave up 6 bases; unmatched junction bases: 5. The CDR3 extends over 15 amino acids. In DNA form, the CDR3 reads TGTGCCAGCAGCGTACCACAGGGGGAGGCCGGGGAGCTGTTTTTT. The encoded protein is CASSVPQGEAGELFF.

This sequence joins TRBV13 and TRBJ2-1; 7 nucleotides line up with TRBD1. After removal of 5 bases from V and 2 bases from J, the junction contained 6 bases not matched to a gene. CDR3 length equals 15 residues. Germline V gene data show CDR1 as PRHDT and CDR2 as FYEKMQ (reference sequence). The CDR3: CASSLPGTAYNEQFF. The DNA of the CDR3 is TGTGCCAGCAGCCTACCCGGGACAGCCTACAATGAGCAGTTCTTC.

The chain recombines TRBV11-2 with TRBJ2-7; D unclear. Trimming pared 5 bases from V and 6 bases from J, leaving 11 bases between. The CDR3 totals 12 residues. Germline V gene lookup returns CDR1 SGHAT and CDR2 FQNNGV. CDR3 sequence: CASSIGLAEQYF. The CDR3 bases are TGTGCCAGCAGCATAGGGTTGGCCGAGCAGTACTTC.

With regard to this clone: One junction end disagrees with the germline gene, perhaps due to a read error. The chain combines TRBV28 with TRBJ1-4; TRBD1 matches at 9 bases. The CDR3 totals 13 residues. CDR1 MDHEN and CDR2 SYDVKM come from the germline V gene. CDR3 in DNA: TGCGTAACAGGGGGCGCGGGTAATGAAAAACTGTTTTTT. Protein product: CVTGGAGNEKLFF.

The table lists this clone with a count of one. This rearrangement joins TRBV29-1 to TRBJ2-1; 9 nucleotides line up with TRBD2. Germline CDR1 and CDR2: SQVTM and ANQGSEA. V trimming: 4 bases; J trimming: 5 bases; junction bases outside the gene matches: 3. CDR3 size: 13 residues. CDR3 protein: CSVAAGGNNEQFF. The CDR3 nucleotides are TGCAGCGTTGCAGCGGGAGGCAACAATGAGCAGTTCTTC.

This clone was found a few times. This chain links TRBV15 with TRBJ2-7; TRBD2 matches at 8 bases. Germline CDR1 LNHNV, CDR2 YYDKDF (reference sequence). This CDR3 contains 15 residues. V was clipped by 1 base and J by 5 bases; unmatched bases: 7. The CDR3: CATSRGTGGPNEQYF. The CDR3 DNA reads TGTGCCACCAGCAGAGGTACGGGAGGGCCTAACGAGCAGTACTTC.

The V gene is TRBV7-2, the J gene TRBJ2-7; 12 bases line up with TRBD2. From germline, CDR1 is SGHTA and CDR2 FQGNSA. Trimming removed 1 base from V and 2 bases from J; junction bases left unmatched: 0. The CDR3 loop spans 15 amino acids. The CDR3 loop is CASSLGLAGAYEQYF. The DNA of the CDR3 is TGTGCCAGCAGCTTAGGACTAGCGGGAGCCTACGAGCAGTACTTC.

The DNA for the CDR3 is TGTGCCAGTACCCACAGCTCCACAGATACGCAGTATTTT. Protein: CASTHSSTDTQYF. The genes are TRBV19 and TRBJ2-3; D gene ambiguous. The CDR3 consists of 13 residues. V lost 7 bases and J 2 bases, leaving 10 bases between the germline ends. Germline V lookup: CDR1 LNHDA, CDR2 SQIVND (reference sequence).